This T cell receptor beta chain was recovered during a study of T-cell reconstitution after alpha-beta-depleted transplantation in children. This clonotype was observed at least ten times. Unique molecular identifiers were incorporated during preparation of the TCRbeta library. TCRdb analysed the PCR reads with MiXCR anew, one entry per CDR3 protein. The profile shows over 85,000 distinct CDR3 sequences, around 10% of them singletons. V was pared by 1 base and J by 6 bases, with 11 bases of the junction left unmatched. CDR1 is SGHTA, CDR2 FQGNSA, per germline. The CDR3 contains 17 residues. The receptor comes from a human donor who donated a stem cell graft to a child with acute lymphoblastic leukemia. The chain recombines TRBV7-2 with TRBJ2-3, with TRBD2 identical over 9 bases. The sequencing used PBMCs from the stem cell graft donor, collected from the stem cell graft. The CDR3 bases are TGTGCCAGCAGCTTAGTACCAGCGGGGGGCATGACGGATACGCAGTATTTT. Residues: CASSLVPAGGMTDTQYF.